A single TCR beta chain is shown here with its context. The antigen remains undetermined. The data were taken from a study of Siglec-9 on CD8 T cells in melanoma. Here immunoSEQ multiplex PCR was the method, and the copy in TCRdb shows in-frame clones only, minus some. In the table there are about 36,000 clones, about four fifths of which are singletons. General study points: Siglec-9 reportedly marks and regulates an effector memory CD8+ T-cell subset apparently accumulating in melanoma tumors.

The sample was Siglec-9- CD8+ T cells sorted from blood. The receptor was isolated from a human donor in good health.

CDR3 loop: CATRGSGANVLTF. The CDR3 DNA reads as TGTGCCACCCGGGGCTCCGGGGCCAACGTCCTGACTTTC. V gene TRBV6-4 combines with J gene TRBJ2-6, with D perhaps being TRBD1 or TRBD2 (5 bases each). The CDR3 loop spans 13 amino acids. The germline V and J ends were trimmed by 10 bases and 4 bases, with 11 bases remaining between them. The germline V gene encodes CDR1 MRHNA and CDR2 SNTAGT.